The sequence of this TCR beta chain was determined in a study of molecular identifiers for immune sequencing clone quantification. This clonotype appeared a few times. Its antigen is unknown. It was from around 20,000 to 1,000,000 sorted cells, with 10%, 30% or 50% RNA, that naive CD8 libraries came. For naive CD8 T cells, sorting used the CD8+CD4-CCR7+CD45RA+ phenotype. This CDR3 region has 15 residues. Trimming stripped 2 bases from V and 4 bases from J, with 14 bases between. Germline V lookup: CDR1 SGHDN, CDR2 FVKESK. Library preparation followed earlier protocols using designated TCR primers. TCRdb re-called the PCR reads with MiXCR, one entry per CDR3 protein. In the table there are 490,000 or so distinct CDR3 sequences, over 20% of which are singletons. Overall study findings and caveats: Because of identical TCR molecules sharing a barcode, sizes of highly expanded clones could be underestimated.

This receptor was identified in a human donor in good health. Some libraries in this study had Jurkat cell RNA spiked in. The genes are TRBV14 and TRBJ1-1, with a weak D call TRBD1 (5 bases). Sequenced material: naive CD8+ T cells from blood, with Jurkat cell RNA spiked in. Subset denoted: FACS-sorted CD8+CD4-CCR7+CD45RA+ naive T cells. The CDR3 DNA sequence: TGTGCCAGCAGCCAACTCTCGGGTAGGGGCACTGAAGCTTTCTTT. Its protein product is CASSQLSGRGTEAFF.